This T cell receptor (beta chain) is drawn from a study of patients and donors after allogeneic stem cell transplantation. TCRdb re-derived calls from the RT-PCR reads in MiXCR, one entry per CDR3 protein. The sample lists about 960,000 distinct CDR3 sequences, roughly 17% seen once, with around 6% in the top ten. V lost 2 bases, J lost 1 base, and 18 bases lay in between. Germline V gene lookup returns CDR1 SGDLS and CDR2 YYNGEE. The CDR3 consists of 17 residues. The receptor was derived from a human donor who was either an allogeneic HSCT recipient or a stem cell or donor lymphocyte infusion donor (not recorded which). It is not recorded whose cells these are; they may come from a transplant donor. The chain carries TRBV9 and TRBJ1-2; D is uncertain. Specimen: blood, either unsorted or a sorted T cell fraction (not recorded which). This CDR3 is CASSVRALEGFNYGYTF. The DNA of the CDR3 is TGTGCCAGCAGCGTCCGGGCCCTCGAAGGATTTAACTATGGCTACACCTTC.